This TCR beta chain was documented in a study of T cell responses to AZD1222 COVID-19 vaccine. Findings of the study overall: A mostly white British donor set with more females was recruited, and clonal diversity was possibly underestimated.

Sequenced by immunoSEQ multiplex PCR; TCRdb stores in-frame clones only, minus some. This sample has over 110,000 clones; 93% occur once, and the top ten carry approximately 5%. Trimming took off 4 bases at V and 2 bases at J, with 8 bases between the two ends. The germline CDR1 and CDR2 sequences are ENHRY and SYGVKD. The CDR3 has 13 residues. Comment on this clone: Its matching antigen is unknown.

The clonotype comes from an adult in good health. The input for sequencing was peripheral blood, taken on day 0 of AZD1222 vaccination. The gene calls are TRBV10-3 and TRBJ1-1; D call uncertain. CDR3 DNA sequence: TGTGCCATCAGTGGTGGATTAAACACTGAAGCTTTCTTT. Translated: CAISGGLNTEAFF.